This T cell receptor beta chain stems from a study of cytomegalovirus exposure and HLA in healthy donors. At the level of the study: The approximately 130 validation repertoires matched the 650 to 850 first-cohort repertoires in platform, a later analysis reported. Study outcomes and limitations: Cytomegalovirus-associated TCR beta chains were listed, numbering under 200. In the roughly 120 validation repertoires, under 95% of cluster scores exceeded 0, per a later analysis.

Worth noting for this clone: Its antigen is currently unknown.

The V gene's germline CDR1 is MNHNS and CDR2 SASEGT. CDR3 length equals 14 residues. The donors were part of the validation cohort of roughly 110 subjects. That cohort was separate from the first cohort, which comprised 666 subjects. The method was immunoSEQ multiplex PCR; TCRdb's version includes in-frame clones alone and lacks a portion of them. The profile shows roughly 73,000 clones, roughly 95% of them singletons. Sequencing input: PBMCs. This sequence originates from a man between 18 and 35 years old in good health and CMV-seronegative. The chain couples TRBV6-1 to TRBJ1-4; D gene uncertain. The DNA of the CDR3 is TGTGCGAGTGAGGCAGTTGGTTTTAGCGAAAAACTGTTTTTT. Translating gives CASEAVGFSEKLFF.